One sample yielded the 27 T cell receptor beta chains listed below, sequenced in a study of cytomegalovirus exposure and HLA in healthy donors. The PCR employed 60 Vbeta primers together with 13 Jbeta primers. The repertoire was sequenced with immunoSEQ multiplex PCR; TCRdb's copy has only in-frame clones and lacks some. The sample contains 250,000 or so clones, approximately 82% of which appear only once. Sample: PBMCs. The source of these receptors is an older woman in good health and CMV-seropositive.

This clone is a singleton in its sample. This rearrangement joins TRBV27 to TRBJ2-6, with a weak D call TRBD1 (5 bases). The germline CDR1 and CDR2 sequences are MNHEY and SMNVEV (reference sequence). This CDR3 is 15 amino acids long. V was clipped by 10 bases and J by 7 bases, with 20 bases between them. CDR3 loop: CATRLPGSRANVLTF. The CDR3 DNA reads TGTGCCACCCGCCTCCCAGGGTCAAGAGCCAACGTCCTGACTTTC.

The J gene is TRBJ1-2, the V gene TRBV9; D is perhaps TRBD1 (6 bases). The germline CDR1 and CDR2 sequences are SGDLS and YYNGEE. V lost 0 bases, J lost 8 bases, and 14 bases lay in between. This CDR3 has 14 amino acids. In DNA, the CDR3 is TGTGCCAGCAGCGTAGAGGTGGGGGGGCGAGGCTACACCTTC. This gives the protein CASSVEVGGRGYTF.

The J gene is TRBJ1-1, the V gene TRBV28; the D gene is possibly TRBD1 (5 bases). V gave up 6 bases and J gave up 2 bases, with 31 bases separating them. The CDR3 consists of 20 residues. Germline V gene lookup returns CDR1 MDHEN and CDR2 SYDVKM. This chain's CDR3 is CASSLSPWLAGQSRNTEAFF. Here the CDR3 DNA reads TGTGCCAGCAGCTTAAGCCCATGGCTGGCAGGGCAATCCCGTAACACTGAAGCTTTCTTT.

The V call is TRBV4-1, the J call TRBJ2-7; TRBD1 matches at 8 bases. Germline V gene data show CDR1 as MGHRA and CDR2 as YSYEKL. V shed 4 bases and J 1 base; nucleotides not matched to a gene: 6. The CDR3 contains 15 residues. CDR3 residues: CASSPPDRGSYEQYF. CDR3 in DNA: TGCGCCAGCAGCCCTCCCGACAGGGGATCCTACGAGCAGTACTTC.

Remarks on this clone: One end of the junction fails to match germline, which may point to a read error. The gene calls are TRBV7-9 and TRBJ1-1; 9 bases match TRBD1. The CDR3 consists of 15 residues. Germline V gives CDR1 SEHNR, CDR2 FQNEAQ (reference sequence). CDR3 amino acids: CASRRPPGQGYEGFF. The CDR3 DNA sequence: TGTGCCAGCAGACGCCCTCCGGGACAGGGTTACGAAGGTTTCTTT.

This clone was seen many times. The gene calls are TRBV4-2 and TRBJ2-3; D is perhaps TRBD1 (6 bases). This CDR3 has 16 amino acids. V was trimmed by 1 base and J by 2 bases, leaving 13 bases between them. Germline V gene sequence: CDR1 LGHNA, CDR2 YNFKEQ. CDR3 nucleotides: TGTGCCAGCAGCCAAGCCGCCGGGACACCCACAGATACGCAGTATTTT. This encodes CASSQAAGTPTDTQYF.

The V call is TRBV18, the J call TRBJ2-1; 7 bases map to TRBD1. J lost 10 bases, V lost 1 base, and 10 bases had no gene match. Germline-derived CDR1 and CDR2 are KGHSH and LQKENI. This CDR3 spans 15 amino acids. The chain's CDR3 is CASSPQIQGESEQFF. The CDR3 nucleotides read TGTGCCAGCTCACCACAAATCCAGGGGGAGTCAGAGCAGTTCTTC. The variable domain in full, with the rest retrieved from reference TRBV18 and TRBJ2-1, is NAGVMQNPRHLVRRRGQEARLRCSPMKGHSHVYWYRQLPEEGLKFMVYLQKENIIDESGMPKERFSAEFPKEGPSILRIQQVVRGDSAAYFCASSPQIQGESEQFFGPGTRLTVL.

This chain joins TRBV15 and TRBJ1-3; no reliable D call. The CDR3 runs to 15 residues. CDR1 and CDR2 (germline): LNHNV, YYDKDF (reference sequence). V dropped 0 bases and J dropped 6 bases, with 12 bases sitting between them. The CDR3: CATSREASTANTIYF. The CDR3 nucleotides read TGTGCCACCAGCAGAGAAGCGTCCACGGCAAACACCATATATTTT.

The rearrangement links TRBV5-1 to TRBJ2-1; TRBD2 aligns across 7 bases. There are 16 residues in the CDR3. V dropped 1 base and J dropped 0; count of bases not matched to a gene: 4. Germline V gene lookup returns CDR1 SGHRS and CDR2 YFSETQ. The CDR3 DNA sequence: TGCGCCAGCAGCTTGCTAGCGGATAGCTCCTACAATGAGCAGTTCTTC. As protein: CASSLLADSSYNEQFF.

The rearrangement uses TRBV5-5 and TRBJ1-3, with 7 bases identical to TRBD1. With V trimmed by 4 bases and J by 2 bases, 6 bases remained unmatched. CDR1 is SGHKS, CDR2 YYEKEE, per germline (reference sequence). The CDR3 runs 15 residues. As DNA, the CDR3 is TGTGCCAGCAGCATGACAGGGTTAACTGGAAACACCATATATTTT. Translating it yields CASSMTGLTGNTIYF.

The table lists this clone with a count of one. The genes are TRBV21-1 and TRBJ2-3; the table's D call of TRBD1 was not tested on the DNA. TRBV21-1 corresponds to a pseudogene. CDR3 length: 17 residues. In nucleotides, the CDR3 is TGTGCCAGCAGCAAAGGAAAAAGGACAGGGGGCACAGATACGCAGTATTTT. Translation gives CASSKGKRTGGTDTQYF.

The rearrangement joins TRBV28 to TRBJ2-7; D is perhaps TRBD2 (5 bases). From germline, CDR1 is MDHEN and CDR2 SYDVKM. This CDR3 is 13 amino acids long. CDR3 loop: CASQGRVSYEQYF. The CDR3 DNA is TGTGCTTCTCAAGGGCGGGTCTCCTACGAGCAGTACTTC.

This clone was counted a few times. The chain is built from TRBV7-9 and TRBJ2-1, with TRBD2 matching over 8 bases. Per the germline V gene, CDR1 is SEHNR and CDR2 is FQNEAQ (reference sequence). This CDR3 is 16 amino acids long. V gave up 6 bases and J gave up 0 bases; unmatched junction bases: 7. The CDR3 spells CASRASGPTSYNEQFF. CDR3 DNA: TGTGCCAGCAGAGCTAGCGGGCCTACCTCCTACAATGAGCAGTTCTTC.

The chain employs TRBV28 and TRBJ2-6; D remains ambiguous. The CDR3 loop spans 16 amino acids. The ends were cut back, 7 bases at V and 0 bases at J, with 13 bases in the middle. From germline, CDR1 is MDHEN and CDR2 SYDVKM. CDR3 amino acids: CASTRSSFSGANVLTF. In DNA form, the CDR3 reads TGTGCCAGCACTCGCAGTAGCTTCTCTGGGGCCAACGTCCTGACTTTC.

This chain connects TRBV9 to TRBJ1-1; TRBD1 agrees at 7 bases. From germline, CDR1 is SGDLS and CDR2 YYNGEE. CDR3 length: 13 amino acids. Trimming cost V 4 bases and J 5 bases; bases outside gene matches: 5. The DNA of the CDR3 is TGTGCCAGCAGCCCCGTCAGGGGGACTGAAGCTTTCTTT. Translation gives CASSPVRGTEAFF.

The J gene is TRBJ2-7, the V gene TRBV25-1; tentatively, D is TRBD1 (6 bases). The germline V and J ends were trimmed by 7 bases and 2 bases, with 12 bases remaining between them. Germline-derived CDR1 and CDR2 are MGHDK and SYGVNS. The CDR3 is 13 residues long. CDR3 sequence: CASNLDSPYEQYF. The CDR3 DNA reads TGTGCCAGCAACCTGGACAGTCCCTACGAGCAGTACTTC.

This clone was recorded only once. This rearrangement joins TRBV29-1 to TRBJ2-7; TRBD1 might be the D (6 bases). V dropped 6 bases and J dropped 4 bases, with 19 bases sitting between them. This CDR3 spans 14 amino acids. CDR1 and CDR2 (germline): SQVTM, ANQGSEA. CDR3 nucleotides: TGCAGCGTGAAACAGGGAACGGGACGTTACGAGCAGTACTTC. It is translated as CSVKQGTGRYEQYF.

The V and J genes are TRBV7-9 and TRBJ2-6; the D gene is possibly TRBD1 (5 bases). CDR3 length equals 15 residues. The V end lost 4 bases, the J end lost 4 bases, and 11 bases lay between the germline ends. Germline CDR1 reads SEHNR; CDR2 reads FQNEAQ (reference sequence). The CDR3 region has the DNA TGTGCCAGCAGCTATGCAGGGTCGGGGGCCAACGTCCTGACTTTC. It codes for CASSYAGSGANVLTF.

The V gene is TRBV27, the J gene TRBJ1-1, with D hard to call. The CDR3 sequence is 13 residues long. V gave up 2 bases and J gave up 4 bases, with 8 bases separating them. CDR1 MNHEY and CDR2 SMNVEV come from the germline V gene (reference sequence). The CDR3 loop reads CASSLKWATEAFF. The CDR3, as DNA: TGTGCCAGCAGTTTAAAGTGGGCCACTGAAGCTTTCTTT.

This chain uses TRBV14 with TRBJ2-7, with 8 bases lining up with TRBD1. The V gene's germline CDR1 is SGHDN and CDR2 FVKESK. The length of the CDR3 is 14 residues. V was pared by 1 base and J by 3 bases, with 2 bases of the junction left unmatched. As DNA, the CDR3 is TGTGCCAGCAGCCAAGGGGACAGGATCTACGAGCAGTACTTC. It translates to CASSQGDRIYEQYF.

The CDR3 protein is CASSSTSGVPYEQYF. CDR3 nucleotides: TGTGCCAGCAGTTCGACTAGCGGGGTTCCCTACGAGCAGTACTTC. This chain uses TRBV7-9 with TRBJ2-7; 11 bases are shared with TRBD2. The germline CDR1 and CDR2 sequences are SEHNR and FQNEAQ (reference sequence). The CDR3 covers 15 residues. Trimming took 6 bases from V and 2 from J; bases not matched to a gene: 6. The full variable domain, in which reference TRBV7-9 and TRBJ2-7 provide the parts outside the CDR3, is DTGVSQNPRHKITKRGQNVTFRCDPISEHNRLYWYRQTLGQGPEFLTYFQNEAQLEKSRLLSDRFSAERPKGSFSTLEIQRTEQGDSAMYLCASSSTSGVPYEQYFGPGTRLTVT.

The chain joins TRBV6-5 to TRBJ2-7, with 8 bases identical to TRBD1. The CDR3 totals 15 residues. Trimming took 7 bases from V and 3 from J; bases not matched to a gene: 11. Looked up from germline, CDR1 is MNHEY and CDR2 is SVGAGI. DNA of the CDR3: TGTGCCAGCAAAAGATCCGGGACAGGCGTCTACGAGCAGTACTTC. This translates into CASKRSGTGVYEQYF.

This clone was observed a single time. V gene TRBV27 combines with J gene TRBJ2-7; a weak D match, TRBD1 (5 bases). Germline values: CDR1 MNHEY, CDR2 SMNVEV (reference sequence). This CDR3 has 14 residues. Deletions cut 3 bases from V and 7 bases from J, with 16 bases between. The DNA for the CDR3 is TGTGCCAGCAGTTTCTCAGGGCGGAATGGGGAGCAGTACTTC. Translated: CASSFSGRNGEQYF.

This clone was recorded a few times. The chain has TRBV21-1 and TRBJ1-1. TRBV21-1 is a documented pseudogene. The CDR3 runs 12 residues. The CDR3 DNA is TGTGCCAGCCTTCCCCTGAACACTGAAGCTTTCTTT. Translated, it gives CASLPLNTEAFF.

A note on this clone: Other DNA sequences in this sample translate to the same CDR3. The genes are TRBV29-1 and TRBJ2-7; TRBD1 aligns across 9 bases. CDR1 and CDR2 from the germline V gene are SQVTM and ANQGSEA. The length of the CDR3 is 12 residues. V gave up 4 bases and J gave up 3 bases; unmatched junction bases: 1. CDR3 protein: CSVATGGYEQYF. DNA for the CDR3: TGCAGCGTTGCGACAGGGGGCTACGAGCAGTACTTC.

This chain links TRBV7-2 with TRBJ1-5; D uncertain. The CDR3 runs 12 residues. The V gene lost 7 bases and the J gene lost 0 bases, with 4 bases spanning the gap. CDR1 is SGHTA, CDR2 FQGNSA, per germline. The CDR3 DNA sequence: TGTGCCAGCACCAATAGCAATCAGCCCCAGCATTTT. This encodes CASTNSNQPQHF.

This clone was seen only a few times. V usage is TRBV27 and J usage is TRBJ1-5; tentative D call: TRBD1 (5 bases). V lost 6 bases to trimming and J lost 2 bases, with 8 bases between them. This CDR3 contains 13 residues. Looked up from germline, CDR1 is MNHEY and CDR2 is SMNVEV (reference sequence). Here the CDR3 DNA reads TGTGCCAGCAGGGTAGGGGGCAATCAGCCCCAGCATTTT. Residues: CASRVGGNQPQHF.